This T cell receptor beta chain derives from a study of cytomegalovirus exposure and HLA in healthy donors. Overall study context: Earlier, 200 million or so T cells were analyzed, and around 100 million unique TCR beta sequences were found among them. Regarding the study as a whole: The authors enumerated over 150 TCR beta chains as linked to cytomegalovirus. In a later analysis, TCR beta V- and J-gene trimming showed a link to a missense DCLRE1C variant.

The PCR used 60 Vbeta and 13 Jbeta primers. Data came from immunoSEQ multiplex PCR; TCRdb stores just in-frame clones and leaves some out. The table shows some 78,000 clones, with roughly 72% occurring only once. This CDR3 has 19 residues. Turning to this clone: The antigen is undetermined.

The chain employs TRBV21-1 and TRBJ2-5; the table's D gene call, TRBD2, was not cross checked with the DNA. TRBV21-1 is designated a pseudogene. This TCR was recovered from a middle-aged man in good health and CMV-seropositive. Sequenced material: PBMCs. The chain's CDR3 is CASSLCLRKPSGGQETQYF. CDR3 nucleotide sequence: TGTGCCAGCAGCCTATGTTTAAGGAAGCCTAGCGGGGGCCAAGAGACCCAGTACTTC.